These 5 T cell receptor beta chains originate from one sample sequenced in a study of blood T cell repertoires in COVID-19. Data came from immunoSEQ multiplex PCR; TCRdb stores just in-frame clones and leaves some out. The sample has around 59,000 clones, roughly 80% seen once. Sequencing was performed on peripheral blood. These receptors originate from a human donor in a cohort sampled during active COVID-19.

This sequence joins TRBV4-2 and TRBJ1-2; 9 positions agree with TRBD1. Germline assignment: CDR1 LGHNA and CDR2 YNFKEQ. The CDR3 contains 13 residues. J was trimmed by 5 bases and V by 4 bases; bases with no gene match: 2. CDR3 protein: CASSRDRVYGYTF. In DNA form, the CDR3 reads TGTGCCAGCAGCCGGGACAGGGTTTATGGCTACACCTTC.

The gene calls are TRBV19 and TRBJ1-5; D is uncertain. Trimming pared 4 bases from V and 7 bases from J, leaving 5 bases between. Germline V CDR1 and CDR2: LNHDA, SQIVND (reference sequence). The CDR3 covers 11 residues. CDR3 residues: CASSTLQPQHF. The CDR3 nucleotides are TGTGCCAGTAGTACGCTACAGCCCCAGCATTTT.

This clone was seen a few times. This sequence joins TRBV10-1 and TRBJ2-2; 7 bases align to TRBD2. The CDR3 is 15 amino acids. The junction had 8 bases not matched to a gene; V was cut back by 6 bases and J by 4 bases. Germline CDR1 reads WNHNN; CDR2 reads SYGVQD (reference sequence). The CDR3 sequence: CASSSSGRGTGELFF. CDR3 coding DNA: TGCGCCAGCAGCTCTAGCGGAAGGGGCACCGGGGAGCTGTTTTTT.

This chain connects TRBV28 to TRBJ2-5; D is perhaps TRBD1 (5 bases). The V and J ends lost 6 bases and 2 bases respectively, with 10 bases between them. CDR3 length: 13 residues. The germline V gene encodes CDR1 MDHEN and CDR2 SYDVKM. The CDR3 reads CASSSREQETQYF. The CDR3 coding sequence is TGTGCCAGCAGCTCCAGGGAACAAGAGACCCAGTACTTC.

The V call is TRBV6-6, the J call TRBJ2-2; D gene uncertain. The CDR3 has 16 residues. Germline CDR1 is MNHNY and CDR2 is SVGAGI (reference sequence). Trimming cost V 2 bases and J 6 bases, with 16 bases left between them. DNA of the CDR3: TGTGCCAGCAGTTACCCGAGGCCCAAAGCCGCCGGGGAGCTGTTTTTT. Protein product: CASSYPRPKAAGELFF.